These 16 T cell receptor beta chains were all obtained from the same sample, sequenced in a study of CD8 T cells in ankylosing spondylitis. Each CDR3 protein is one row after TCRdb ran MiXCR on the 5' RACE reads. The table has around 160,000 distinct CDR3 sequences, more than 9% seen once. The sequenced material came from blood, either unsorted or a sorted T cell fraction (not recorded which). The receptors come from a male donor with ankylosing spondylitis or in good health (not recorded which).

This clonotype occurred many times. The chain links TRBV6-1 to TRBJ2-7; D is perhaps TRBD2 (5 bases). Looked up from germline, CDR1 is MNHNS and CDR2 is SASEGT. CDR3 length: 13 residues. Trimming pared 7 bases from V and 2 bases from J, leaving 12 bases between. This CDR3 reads CASKGLGPYEQYF. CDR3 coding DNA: TGTGCCAGCAAAGGACTCGGGCCCTACGAGCAGTACTTC.

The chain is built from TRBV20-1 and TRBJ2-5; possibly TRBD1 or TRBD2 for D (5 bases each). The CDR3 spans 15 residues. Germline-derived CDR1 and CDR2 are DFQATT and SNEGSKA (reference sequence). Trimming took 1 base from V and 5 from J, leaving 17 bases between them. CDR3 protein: CSARASGTTTETQYF. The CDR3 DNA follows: TGCAGTGCTAGAGCCTCCGGGACGACAACGGAGACCCAGTACTTC.

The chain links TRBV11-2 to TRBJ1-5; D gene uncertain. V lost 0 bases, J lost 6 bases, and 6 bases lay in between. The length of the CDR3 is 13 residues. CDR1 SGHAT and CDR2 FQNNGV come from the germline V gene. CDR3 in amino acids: CASSLDVSQPQHF. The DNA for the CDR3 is TGTGCCAGCAGCTTAGATGTCAGTCAGCCCCAGCATTTT. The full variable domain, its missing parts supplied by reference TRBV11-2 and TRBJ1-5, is EAGVAQSPRYKIIEKRQSVAFWCNPISGHATLYWYQQILGQGPKLLIQFQNNGVVDDSQLPKDRFSAERLKGVDSTLKIQPAKLEDSAVYLCASSLDVSQPQHFGDGTRLSIL.

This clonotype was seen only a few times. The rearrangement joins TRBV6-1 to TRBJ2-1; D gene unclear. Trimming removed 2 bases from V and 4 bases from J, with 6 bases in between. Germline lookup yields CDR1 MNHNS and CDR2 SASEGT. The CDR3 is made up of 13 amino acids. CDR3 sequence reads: CASSELRYNEQFF. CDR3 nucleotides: TGTGCCAGCAGTGAATTGCGGTACAATGAGCAGTTCTTC.

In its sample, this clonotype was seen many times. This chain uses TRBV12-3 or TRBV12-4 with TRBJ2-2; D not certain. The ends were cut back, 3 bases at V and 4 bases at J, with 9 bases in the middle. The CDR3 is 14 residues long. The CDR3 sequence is CASSLTPGTGELFF. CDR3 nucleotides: TGTGCCAGCAGTTTGACCCCGGGCACCGGGGAGCTGTTTTTT.

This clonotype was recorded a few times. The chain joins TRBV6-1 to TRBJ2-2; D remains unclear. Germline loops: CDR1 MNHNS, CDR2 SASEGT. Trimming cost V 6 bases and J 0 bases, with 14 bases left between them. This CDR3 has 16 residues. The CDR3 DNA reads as TGTGCCAGCAGAGAGGACCCTTACACGAACACCGGGGAGCTGTTTTTT. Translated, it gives CASREDPYTNTGELFF.

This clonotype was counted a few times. The CDR3 is CSVRTSGGNTQYF. CDR3 in DNA: TGCAGTGTCCGGACTAGCGGGGGGAATACGCAGTATTTT. The chain is built from TRBV20-1 and TRBJ2-3; 14 nucleotides agree with TRBD2. The CDR3 consists of 13 residues. V dropped 7 bases and J dropped 7; count of bases not matched to a gene: 4. Germline V gives CDR1 DFQATT, CDR2 SNEGSKA (reference sequence).

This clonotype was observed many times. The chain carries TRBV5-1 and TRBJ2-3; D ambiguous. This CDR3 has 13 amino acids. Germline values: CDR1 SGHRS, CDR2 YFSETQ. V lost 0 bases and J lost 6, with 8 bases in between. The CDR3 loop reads CASSLAPRDTQYF. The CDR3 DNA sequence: TGCGCCAGCAGCTTGGCTCCCCGGGATACGCAGTATTTT.

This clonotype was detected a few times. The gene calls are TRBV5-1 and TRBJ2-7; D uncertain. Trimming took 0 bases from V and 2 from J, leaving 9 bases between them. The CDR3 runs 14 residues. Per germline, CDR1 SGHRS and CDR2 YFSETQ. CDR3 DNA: TGCGCCAGCAGCTTGGTCAGTGCAACCTACGAGCAGTACTTC. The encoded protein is CASSLVSATYEQYF.

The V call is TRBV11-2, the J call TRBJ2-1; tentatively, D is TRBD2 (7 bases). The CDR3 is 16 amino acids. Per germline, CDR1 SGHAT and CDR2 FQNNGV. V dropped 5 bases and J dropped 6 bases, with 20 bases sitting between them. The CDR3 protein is CASSRGGGPLGNEQFF. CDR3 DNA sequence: TGTGCCAGCAGCCGGGGAGGGGGGCCGTTAGGCAATGAGCAGTTCTTC.

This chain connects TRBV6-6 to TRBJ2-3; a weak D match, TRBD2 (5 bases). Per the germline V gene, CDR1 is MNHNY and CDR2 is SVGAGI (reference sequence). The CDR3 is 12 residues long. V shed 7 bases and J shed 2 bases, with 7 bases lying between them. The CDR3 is CASMRATDTQYF. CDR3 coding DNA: TGTGCCAGCATGCGGGCCACAGATACGCAGTATTTT.

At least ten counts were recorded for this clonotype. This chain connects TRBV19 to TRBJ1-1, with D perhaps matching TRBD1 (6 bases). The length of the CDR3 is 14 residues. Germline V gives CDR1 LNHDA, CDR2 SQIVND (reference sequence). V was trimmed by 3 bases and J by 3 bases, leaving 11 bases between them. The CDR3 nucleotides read TGTGCCAGTAGTATGGGGGCAGGGGACACTGAAGCTTTCTTT. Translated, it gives CASSMGAGDTEAFF.

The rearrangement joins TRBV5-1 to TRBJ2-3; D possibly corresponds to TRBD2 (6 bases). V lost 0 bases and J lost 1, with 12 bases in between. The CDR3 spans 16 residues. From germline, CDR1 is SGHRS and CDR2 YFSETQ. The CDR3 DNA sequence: TGCGCCAGCAGCTTGGGCCAGGGAGGAGGCACAGATACGCAGTATTTT. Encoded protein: CASSLGQGGGTDTQYF.

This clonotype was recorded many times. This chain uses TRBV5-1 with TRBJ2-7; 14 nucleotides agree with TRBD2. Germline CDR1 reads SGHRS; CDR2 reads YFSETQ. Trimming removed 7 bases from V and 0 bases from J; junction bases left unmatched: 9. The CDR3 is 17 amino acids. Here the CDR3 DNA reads TGCGCCAGCCGTCTGACTAGCGGGGGGGCTAACTCCTACGAGCAGTACTTC. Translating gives CASRLTSGGANSYEQYF. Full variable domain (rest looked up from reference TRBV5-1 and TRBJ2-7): KAGVTQTPRYLIKTRGQQVTLSCSPISGHRSVSWYQQTPGQGLQFLFEYFSETQRNKGNFPGRFSGRQFSNSRSEMNVSTLELGDSALYLCASRLTSGGANSYEQYFGPGTRLTVT.

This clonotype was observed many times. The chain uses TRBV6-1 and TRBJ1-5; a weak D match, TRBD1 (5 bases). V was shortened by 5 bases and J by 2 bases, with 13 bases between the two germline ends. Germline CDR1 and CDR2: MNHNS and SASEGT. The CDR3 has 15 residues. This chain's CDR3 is CASSNRGSGNQPQHF. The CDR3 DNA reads TGTGCCAGCAGTAATCGGGGCTCTGGCAATCAGCCCCAGCATTTT.

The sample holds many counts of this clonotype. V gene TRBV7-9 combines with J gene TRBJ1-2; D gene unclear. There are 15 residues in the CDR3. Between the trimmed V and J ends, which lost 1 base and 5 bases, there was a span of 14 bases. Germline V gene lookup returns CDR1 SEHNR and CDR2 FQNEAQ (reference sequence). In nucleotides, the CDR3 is TGTGCCAGCAGCTTAGATGCGGGGATCGGATATGGCTACACCTTC. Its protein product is CASSLDAGIGYGYTF.